This is a list of T cell receptor beta chains from one sample in a study of CD4+ T cells in melanoma. This table comes from immunoSEQ multiplex PCR, and its TCRdb copy is limited to in-frame clones, with some not included. Among 20,000 to 25,000 clones listed, roughly 87% were seen once. Sequencing was carried out using cells from a culture (not recorded whether cultured in vitro). Source of these receptors: a human donor with melanoma. The CDR3 runs from the conserved cysteine through the conserved F or W. Fields, in order: CDR3 DNA, CDR3 protein, V gene, D gene, J gene, clone size. A D gene is named only where the DNA matches it firmly. Size values are once, few and many counts, or a class for expanded clones, and some rows have none.

cdr3_nt: TGCGCCAGCAGCTTGCAGCGGGGGGGCGGAGGCACCGGGGAGCTGTTTTTT; cdr3_aa: CASSLQRGGGGTGELFF; v_call: TRBV5-1; d_call: TRBD2; j_call: TRBJ2-2; clone_size: -
cdr3_nt: TGTGCCAGCAGCCAAGGGGTGGGGGGTGAAAAACTGTTTTTT; cdr3_aa: CASSQGVGGEKLFF; v_call: TRBV4-2; d_call: -; j_call: TRBJ1-4; clone_size: -
cdr3_nt: TGTGCCAGCAGTGAAAGGTTTGGCGGCCTCTATGGCTACACCTTC; cdr3_aa: CASSERFGGLYGYTF; v_call: TRBV6-1; d_call: -; j_call: TRBJ1-2; clone_size: -
cdr3_nt: TGTGCCAGCAGCTTAGCTGGGACAGGGTCCCGATTTATCAATCAGCCCCAGCATTTT; cdr3_aa: CASSLAGTGSRFINQPQHF; v_call: TRBV11-2; d_call: TRBD1; j_call: TRBJ1-5; clone_size: -
cdr3_nt: TGCGCCAGCAGCTCGGGGCTTACCGGGACCAACACTGAAGCTTTCTTT; cdr3_aa: CASSSGLTGTNTEAFF; v_call: TRBV5-1; d_call: -; j_call: TRBJ1-1; clone_size: few
cdr3_nt: TGTGCCAGCAGCTTATCGGGAGGACAGCCCCAGCATTTT; cdr3_aa: CASSLSGGQPQHF; v_call: TRBV13; d_call: -; j_call: TRBJ1-5; clone_size: -
cdr3_nt: TGCGCCAGCACCGACGGGGGGGCAGGAGAGACCCAGTACTTC; cdr3_aa: CASTDGGAGETQYF; v_call: TRBV5-1; d_call: TRBD2; j_call: TRBJ2-5; clone_size: -
cdr3_nt: TGTGCCAGCAGCTTTCCTAGCGGGGGGCTTGAGGAGACCCAGTACTTC; cdr3_aa: CASSFPSGGLEETQYF; v_call: TRBV5-4; d_call: TRBD2; j_call: TRBJ2-5; clone_size: -
cdr3_nt: TGTGCCTGGAGTACGGGACTAGCGGGGATTGATGAGCAGTTCTTC; cdr3_aa: CAWSTGLAGIDEQFF; v_call: TRBV30; d_call: TRBD2; j_call: TRBJ2-1; clone_size: few
cdr3_nt: TGTGCCAGCTCACCACTATCCCAGACTTCCTTAAGGGACGAGCAGTACTTC; cdr3_aa: CASSPLSQTSLRDEQYF; v_call: TRBV18; d_call: -; j_call: TRBJ2-7; clone_size: few
cdr3_nt: TGTGCCAGCAGCTTAGCGGGGACTAGCGGGGGGGCAGGAGGGGCCAAAAACATTCAGTACTTC; cdr3_aa: CASSLAGTSGGAGGAKNIQYF; v_call: TRBV7-8; d_call: TRBD2; j_call: TRBJ2-4; clone_size: -
cdr3_nt: TGTGCCAGCAGGGGTACGGGAACCTACGAGCAGTACTTC; cdr3_aa: CASRGTGTYEQYF; v_call: TRBV25-1; d_call: -; j_call: TRBJ2-7; clone_size: -
cdr3_nt: TGTGCCAGCAGCTCCGAAACCGGGGAGCTGTTTTTT; cdr3_aa: CASSSETGELFF; v_call: TRBV7-7; d_call: -; j_call: TRBJ2-2; clone_size: once
cdr3_nt: TGTGCCAGCAGCGAGTCCCGGGACAGGGGATTGGACACTGAAGCTTTCTTT; cdr3_aa: CASSESRDRGLDTEAFF; v_call: TRBV9; d_call: TRBD1; j_call: TRBJ1-1; clone_size: -
cdr3_nt: TGTGCCAGCAGCCCTGGAAGCGGGTGGAACATTCAGTACTTC; cdr3_aa: CASSPGSGWNIQYF; v_call: TRBV7-2; d_call: -; j_call: TRBJ2-4; clone_size: few
cdr3_nt: TGTGCCAGCAGTGAAGGGGGGCTGGCGGGGGGCCTGGAAGAGACCCAGTACTTC; cdr3_aa: CASSEGGLAGGLEETQYF; v_call: TRBV2; d_call: TRBD2; j_call: TRBJ2-5; clone_size: -
cdr3_nt: TGTGCCAGTAGTATAAGGGGGGCAAATGGCTACACCTTC; cdr3_aa: CASSIRGANGYTF; v_call: TRBV19; d_call: -; j_call: TRBJ1-2; clone_size: -
cdr3_nt: TGCGCCAGCAGCTTAAGACAGTCTGCAACTAATGAAAAACTGTTTTTT; cdr3_aa: CASSLRQSATNEKLFF; v_call: TRBV4-1; d_call: -; j_call: TRBJ1-4; clone_size: few
cdr3_nt: TGTGCCAGCAGTGAACTGGGCTCCTACAATGAGCAGTTCTTC; cdr3_aa: CASSELGSYNEQFF; v_call: TRBV2; d_call: -; j_call: TRBJ2-1; clone_size: -
cdr3_nt: TGTGCCAGCAGCCCGGCGGGGGGCCCTACCGGGGAGCTGTTTTTT; cdr3_aa: CASSPAGGPTGELFF; v_call: TRBV11-2; d_call: TRBD2; j_call: TRBJ2-2; clone_size: -
cdr3_nt: TGCGCCAGCAGCCAAGACGGGACAGGGGGTGAAAAACTGTTTTTT; cdr3_aa: CASSQDGTGGEKLFF; v_call: TRBV4-1; d_call: TRBD1; j_call: TRBJ1-4; clone_size: few
cdr3_nt: TGTGCCAGCAGCCGGCGGAGCCTCACAGATACGCAGTATTTT; cdr3_aa: CASSRRSLTDTQYF; v_call: TRBV4-2; d_call: -; j_call: TRBJ2-3; clone_size: -
cdr3_nt: TGTGCCAGTGGGAGGTTAGCTAACTATGGCTACACCTTC; cdr3_aa: CASGRLANYGYTF; v_call: TRBV19; d_call: -; j_call: TRBJ1-2; clone_size: -
cdr3_nt: TGTGCCAGCACCAGACAGGGTCGGGGCTCCTACAATGAGCAGTTCTTC; cdr3_aa: CASTRQGRGSYNEQFF; v_call: TRBV9; d_call: TRBD1; j_call: TRBJ2-1; clone_size: -
cdr3_nt: TGCGCCAGCAGCAGGGACAGGAATCAGCCCCAGCATTTT; cdr3_aa: CASSRDRNQPQHF; v_call: TRBV4-1; d_call: TRBD1; j_call: TRBJ1-5; clone_size: -
cdr3_nt: TGCAGCGCGGGACGATCGAACACTGAAGCTTTCTTT; cdr3_aa: CSAGRSNTEAFF; v_call: TRBV29-1; d_call: -; j_call: TRBJ1-1; clone_size: -
cdr3_nt: TGTGCCAGCTCACCACCGGATACAGGGTTTCGGGAGCTGTTTTTT; cdr3_aa: CASSPPDTGFRELFF; v_call: TRBV18; d_call: -; j_call: TRBJ2-2; clone_size: -
cdr3_nt: TGTGCCAGTAGTATATCTACACTCCCTGGGGCCAACGTCCTGACTTTC; cdr3_aa: CASSISTLPGANVLTF; v_call: TRBV19; d_call: -; j_call: TRBJ2-6; clone_size: few
cdr3_nt: TGTGCCAGCAGCTTATCTCGGCAGAACTACAATGAGCAGTTCTTC; cdr3_aa: CASSLSRQNYNEQFF; v_call: TRBV13; d_call: -; j_call: TRBJ2-1; clone_size: -
cdr3_nt: TGTGCCAGCAGTTCCCACAGGGTTGGTTCTGGAAACACCATATATTTT; cdr3_aa: CASSSHRVGSGNTIYF; v_call: TRBV27; d_call: -; j_call: TRBJ1-3; clone_size: -
cdr3_nt: TGTGCCAGCTCACCAAGGAGGACAGGGAACTACGAGCAGTACTTC; cdr3_aa: CASSPRRTGNYEQYF; v_call: TRBV18; d_call: TRBD1; j_call: TRBJ2-7; clone_size: -
cdr3_nt: TGTGCCAGCACTGCCGAGTATGGGACCCAGTACTTC; cdr3_aa: CASTAEYGTQYF; v_call: TRBV2; d_call: -; j_call: TRBJ2-5; clone_size: -
cdr3_nt: TGCGCCAGCAGAAGTACCTTAGCCAAAAACATTCAGTACTTC; cdr3_aa: CASRSTLAKNIQYF; v_call: TRBV5-1; d_call: -; j_call: TRBJ2-4; clone_size: once
cdr3_nt: TGTGCCAGTAGTATATGGGGAATCTATGGCTACACCTTC; cdr3_aa: CASSIWGIYGYTF; v_call: TRBV19; d_call: -; j_call: TRBJ1-2; clone_size: -
cdr3_nt: TGTGCCAGCAGCTTGAACGGGGGCACTGAAGCTTTCTTT; cdr3_aa: CASSLNGGTEAFF; v_call: TRBV5-6; d_call: -; j_call: TRBJ1-1; clone_size: once
cdr3_nt: TGTGCCAGCAGCCCCCGGTATCGCGGAAACACCATATATTTT; cdr3_aa: CASSPRYRGNTIYF; v_call: TRBV6-5; d_call: -; j_call: TRBJ1-3; clone_size: -
cdr3_nt: TGTGCCAGCAGCAGAGACAGGGGTTCTGAAGCTTTCTTT; cdr3_aa: CASSRDRGSEAFF; v_call: TRBV11-1; d_call: TRBD1; j_call: TRBJ1-1; clone_size: -
cdr3_nt: TGTGCCTCCTCGATTGGAAGGGGCTACACCTTC; cdr3_aa: CASSIGRGYTF; v_call: TRBV30; d_call: -; j_call: TRBJ1-2; clone_size: medium-sized
cdr3_nt: TGTGCCAGCAGTTACGCAGCCTCAGGTTATGGCTACACCTTC; cdr3_aa: CASSYAASGYGYTF; v_call: TRBV6-5; d_call: -; j_call: TRBJ1-2; clone_size: -
cdr3_nt: TGTGCCAGCAGCCTCCAGGCGGGAGACCGGGCTTTCTTT; cdr3_aa: CASSLQAGDRAFF; v_call: TRBV4-2; d_call: -; j_call: TRBJ1-1; clone_size: -
cdr3_nt: TGCGCCAGCAGCTTGGTAGAAGGGGGCCGGCAAGAGACCCAGTACTTC; cdr3_aa: CASSLVEGGRQETQYF; v_call: TRBV5-1; d_call: TRBD1; j_call: TRBJ2-5; clone_size: once
cdr3_nt: TGCGCCAGCGGAGTAAGCGGAGACGAAGGGACCCAGTACTTC; cdr3_aa: CASGVSGDEGTQYF; v_call: TRBV5-1; d_call: -; j_call: TRBJ2-5; clone_size: -
cdr3_nt: TGTGCCAGCAGCCAAGACGGTCGTACGGGGGAGCTGTTTTTT; cdr3_aa: CASSQDGRTGELFF; v_call: TRBV14; d_call: -; j_call: TRBJ2-2; clone_size: -
cdr3_nt: TGTGCCAGCCGAACCATAGCGGGAGATATCGGGGAGCTGTTTTTT; cdr3_aa: CASRTIAGDIGELFF; v_call: TRBV5-5; d_call: TRBD2; j_call: TRBJ2-2; clone_size: -
cdr3_nt: TGCGCCAGCAGCTACGGACAGTTCCAAGAGACCCAGTACTTC; cdr3_aa: CASSYGQFQETQYF; v_call: TRBV5-1; d_call: -; j_call: TRBJ2-5; clone_size: -
cdr3_nt: TGTGCCAGCAGCCTAGGACAGGGCGAAGCTTTCTTT; cdr3_aa: CASSLGQGEAFF; v_call: TRBV5-6; d_call: TRBD1; j_call: TRBJ1-1; clone_size: -
cdr3_nt: TGCGCCAGCAGCCTGGGGCAGTCCTACGAGCAGTACTTC; cdr3_aa: CASSLGQSYEQYF; v_call: TRBV5-1; d_call: -; j_call: TRBJ2-7; clone_size: -
cdr3_nt: TGTGCCAGCAGATATGTATTGGACCGACTATCAGGCTACACCTTC; cdr3_aa: CASRYVLDRLSGYTF; v_call: TRBV5-8; d_call: -; j_call: TRBJ1-2; clone_size: -
cdr3_nt: TGTGCCAGCAGCTTATATTGGAACACTGAAGCTTTCTTT; cdr3_aa: CASSLYWNTEAFF; v_call: TRBV7-2; d_call: -; j_call: TRBJ1-1; clone_size: -
cdr3_nt: TGTGCCAGCAGCGTAGAGGGCGGCCCCTCCTACGAGCAGTACTTC; cdr3_aa: CASSVEGGPSYEQYF; v_call: TRBV9; d_call: -; j_call: TRBJ2-7; clone_size: -
cdr3_nt: TGTGCCAGCAGCAAAGTGTTAGAAGCGGGGATCGGCGATACGCAGTATTTT; cdr3_aa: CASSKVLEAGIGDTQYF; v_call: TRBV21-1; d_call: -; j_call: TRBJ2-3; clone_size: -
cdr3_nt: TGTGCCAGCAGTACAGGGGGAGGTCAGCCCCAGCATTTT; cdr3_aa: CASSTGGGQPQHF; v_call: TRBV6-5; d_call: TRBD1; j_call: TRBJ1-5; clone_size: medium-sized
cdr3_nt: TGTGCCACGCAGTGGTATGAGGCTGAAGCTTTCTTT; cdr3_aa: CATQWYEAEAFF; v_call: TRBV6-1; d_call: -; j_call: TRBJ1-1; clone_size: -
cdr3_nt: TGTGCCAGCAGCAGGAAGGGTACTGAAGCTTTCTTT; cdr3_aa: CASSRKGTEAFF; v_call: TRBV21-1; d_call: -; j_call: TRBJ1-1; clone_size: -
cdr3_nt: TGCGCCAGCAGCCTGAGGGACAGGGGCCCTCAAGAGACCCAGTACTTC; cdr3_aa: CASSLRDRGPQETQYF; v_call: TRBV4-1; d_call: TRBD1; j_call: TRBJ2-5; clone_size: -
cdr3_nt: TGCGCCAGCAGCCAAGCTGTTTGGGGTCAATTCCAGCCCCAGCATTTT; cdr3_aa: CASSQAVWGQFQPQHF; v_call: TRBV4-1; d_call: -; j_call: TRBJ1-5; clone_size: -
cdr3_nt: TGTGCCAGCAGTCGGGACAGGGGAAACACTGAAGCTTTCTTT; cdr3_aa: CASSRDRGNTEAFF; v_call: TRBV13; d_call: TRBD1; j_call: TRBJ1-1; clone_size: -
cdr3_nt: TGTGCCAGCAGCCGCGGACTAGCGGGGATCAATGAGCAGTTCTTC; cdr3_aa: CASSRGLAGINEQFF; v_call: TRBV7-2; d_call: TRBD2; j_call: TRBJ2-1; clone_size: -
cdr3_nt: TGTGCCAGCAGTGAGACAGGGGATAGCACAGATACGCAGTATTTT; cdr3_aa: CASSETGDSTDTQYF; v_call: TRBV6-1; d_call: TRBD1; j_call: TRBJ2-3; clone_size: -